This T cell receptor (beta chain) stems from a study of blood T cell repertoires in COVID-19. Background on the study: COVID-19 samples, acute and convalescent, were from the United States, Italy and Spain.

Assay used: immunoSEQ multiplex PCR; TCRdb lists only in-frame clones, some missing. Among over 65,000 clones listed, approximately 79% were seen once. Germline V lookup: CDR1 MNHEY, CDR2 SVGAGI. V lost 8 bases, J lost 4 bases, and 9 bases lay in between. The CDR3 extends over 11 amino acids. Source material: peripheral blood. The genes are TRBV6-5 and TRBJ2-7, with a possible D match to TRBD2 (6 bases). The origin of this receptor is a man older than 75 with active COVID-19. The CDR3 reads CASGTSYEQYF. CDR3 bases: TGTGCCAGCGGGACTTCGTACGAGCAGTACTTC.